The source of this TCR beta chain is a study of blood T cell repertoires in COVID-19. Overall study: From the United States, Italy and Spain came samples of acute and convalescent COVID-19. T cells, B-cell-depleted T cells, or PBMCs supplied cDNA or gDNA.

In the source study's methods: Amplification of reference gene primers was used by the study to estimate nucleated cell counts. Generated by immunoSEQ multiplex PCR, the TCRdb table keeps only in-frame clones and is missing some. Clone size and the V and J calls come from that table; the DNA yielded D and trimming. The sample lists roughly 70,000 clones, approximately 89% occurring once. The V end lost 3 bases, the J end lost 1 base, and 12 bases lay between the germline ends. Germline-derived CDR1 and CDR2 are MNHEY and SMNVEV (reference sequence). The length of the CDR3 is 15 residues. Input material: peripheral blood. The chain employs TRBV27 and TRBJ1-1; D call uncertain. The TCR was taken from a woman aged 50 to 65 with active COVID-19. The CDR3 protein is CASSFSTLQNTEAFF. In DNA form, the CDR3 reads TGTGCCAGCAGTTTCTCGACTCTACAGAACACTGAAGCTTTCTTT.